This T cell receptor (beta chain) appears in the sequencing data of a study of T-cell memory formation after mild COVID-19. With 6 bases clipped from V and 0 bases from J, the junction kept 10 bases outside the gene matches. CDR1 is SNHLY and CDR2 is FYNNEI in the germline V gene. This CDR3 is built from 18 residues. TCRdb reprocessed the 5' RACE reads via MiXCR and lists one record per CDR3 protein. The sample comprises 100,000 or so distinct CDR3 sequences, 11% of which are singletons, and around 39% rests with the top ten. This clonotype was seen many times. The source material was PBMCs or a T cell subset sorted from them (not recorded which). The sequence was collected from a young man who had mild COVID-19 (a few samples of this study predate the infection). Cell type and time point are not known. The chain employs TRBV2 and TRBJ2-2, with TRBD2 matching over 10 bases. CDR3 coding DNA: TGTGCCAGCAGCACCCGTCTCCTAGCGGGGGCGAACACCGGGGAGCTGTTTTTT. This translates into CASSTRLLAGANTGELFF.